What follows are 27 T cell receptor beta chains derived from one specimen sequenced in a study of shared clonotypes between healthy human individuals (dated by TCRdb to the early 2020s). Library prep was done by the immunoSEQ multiplex PCR assay. TCRdb stores this immuneACCESS table with in-frame sequences only. Part of the clones is absent; in the studies checked, under half of the shortfall reflects unresolved V genes, and no reason is known for the rest. This sample lists around 1.1 million clones; 78% were detected once. The ten largest account for 0.55% to 0.7% of the sample. The sequenced sample was memory CD4+ T cells from PBMCs. What the cell subset or site label conveys for this sample: CD45RA-negative fraction. All receptors derive from a man aged 18 to 30 in good health. Some clones in this sample may be carry-over from other donors' samples.

As regards this clone: Other DNA variants within this sample encode the same CDR3. The V call is TRBV7-2, the J call TRBJ2-7; D gene ambiguous. The V gene lost 3 bases and the J gene lost 1 base, with 4 bases spanning the gap. The germline CDR1 and CDR2 sequences are SGHTA and FQGNSA. This CDR3 comprises 12 residues. The CDR3 is CASSLSSYEQYF. CDR3 nucleotide sequence: TGTGCCAGCAGCTTGAGTTCCTACGAGCAGTACTTC.

This clone was seen a handful of times. This chain links TRBV28 with TRBJ1-1, with a tentative D call TRBD1 (5 bases). The ends were cut back, 6 bases at V and 1 base at J, with 9 bases in the middle. The CDR3 is 13 residues long. Germline V gene data show CDR1 as MDHEN and CDR2 as SYDVKM. The CDR3 loop reads CASRAQGNTEAFF. CDR3 sequence (DNA): TGTGCCAGCAGAGCCCAGGGGAACACTGAAGCTTTCTTT.

The chain joins TRBV9 to TRBJ1-1; TRBD1 might be the D (5 bases). Germline V lookup: CDR1 SGDLS, CDR2 YYNGEE. The CDR3 is made up of 14 amino acids. V lost 0 bases and J 4 bases, leaving 10 bases between the germline ends. As DNA, the CDR3 is TGTGCCAGCAGCGTAGGGGACCGGGGCACTGAAGCTTTCTTT. The encoded protein is CASSVGDRGTEAFF.

This chain connects TRBV7-8 to TRBJ1-2, with TRBD1 identical over 7 bases. Germline V lookup: CDR1 SGHVS, CDR2 FQNEAQ. The ends lost 5 bases at V and 4 bases at J; junction bases unmatched: 10. This CDR3 has 15 residues. CDR3 in amino acids: CASSLQGGGLYGYTF. The CDR3 DNA sequence: TGTGCCAGCAGCCTCCAGGGGGGCGGCCTCTATGGCTACACCTTC.

This chain uses TRBV28 with TRBJ2-1; D is possibly TRBD1 (5 bases). The V and J ends lost 8 bases and 4 bases respectively, with 21 bases between them. CDR3 length equals 16 residues. Per the germline V gene, CDR1 is MDHEN and CDR2 is SYDVKM. CDR3 coding DNA: TGTGCCAGCGAGGATCATGGGGCGCAAGGGTACAATGAGCAGTTCTTC. Translating it yields CASEDHGAQGYNEQFF.

The rearrangement uses TRBV6-1 and TRBJ2-7; TRBD2 might be the D (5 bases). Trimming shortened V by 4 bases and J by 2 bases, and 15 bases separated the two germline ends. Germline loops: CDR1 MNHNS, CDR2 SASEGT. The CDR3 sequence is 15 residues long. This CDR3 reads CASSGTEVGAYEQYF. The CDR3 DNA is TGTGCCAGCAGTGGAACTGAAGTCGGGGCCTACGAGCAGTACTTC.

The chain carries TRBV18 and TRBJ1-3; unclear D gene. V was pared by 3 bases and J by 0 bases, with 12 bases between. This CDR3 is built from 16 residues. Germline V gives CDR1 KGHSH, CDR2 LQKENI. The CDR3 bases are TGTGCCAGCTCACCGGTGATGGTGAGCTCTGGAAACACCATATATTTT. It encodes CASSPVMVSSGNTIYF. The whole variable domain, filled in from reference TRBV18 and TRBJ1-3, reads NAGVMQNPRHLVRRRGQEARLRCSPMKGHSHVYWYRQLPEEGLKFMVYLQKENIIDESGMPKERFSAEFPKEGPSILRIQQVVRGDSAAYFCASSPVMVSSGNTIYFGEGSWLTVV.

As concerns this clone: Other DNA sequences in the same sample also yield this CDR3. The chain employs TRBV4-1 and TRBJ2-1, with TRBD2 matching over 10 bases. Germline V gene sequence: CDR1 MGHRA, CDR2 YSYEKL. The CDR3 contains 15 residues. V lost 2 bases and J lost 6; bases outside the gene matches: 4. The DNA of the CDR3 is TGCGCCAGCAGCCAACTAGCGGGAGTGGGCAATGAGCAGTTCTTC. It is translated as CASSQLAGVGNEQFF.

This chain connects TRBV4-1 to TRBJ2-7; D is ambiguous. From germline, CDR1 is MGHRA and CDR2 YSYEKL. This CDR3 has 16 amino acids. V was pared by 3 bases and J by 1 base, with 16 bases between. The CDR3 sequence: CASSHESWGLSYEQYF. Here the CDR3 DNA reads TGCGCCAGCAGCCATGAATCGTGGGGTCTGTCCTACGAGCAGTACTTC.

The chain links TRBV2 to TRBJ2-5, with TRBD2 identical over 14 bases. Germline trimming cut 4 bases from V and 3 bases from J; bases unmatched to any gene: 1. Germline CDR1 is SNHLY and CDR2 is FYNNEI. The CDR3 has 15 residues. CDR3 region: CASSGTSGGKETQYF. The DNA of the CDR3 is TGTGCCAGCAGTGGGACTAGCGGGGGGAAAGAGACCCAGTACTTC.

The genes are TRBV23-1 and TRBJ1-1; D gene unclear. TRBV23-1 is an ORF, and what it does is uncertain. CDR3 length equals 15 residues. Trimming removed 0 bases at V and 6 bases at J, with 14 bases between. CDR3 in amino acids: CASSQSRGGKPEAFF. For the CDR3, the DNA is TGCGCCAGCAGTCAATCTCGTGGAGGGAAGCCTGAAGCTTTCTTT.

This clone has a single count. The V call is TRBV5-4, the J call TRBJ2-3; 9 bases agree with TRBD2. From germline, CDR1 is SGHNT and CDR2 YYREEE (reference sequence). V lost 4 bases, J lost 2 bases, and 5 bases stayed unmatched. The CDR3 runs to 15 residues. The CDR3 loop reads CASSTGLAYTDTQYF. The CDR3 nucleotides read TGTGCCAGCAGCACTGGACTAGCGTACACAGATACGCAGTATTTT.

This clone was recorded only once. The chain has TRBV4-3 and TRBJ1-2; TRBD1 is a possible D gene (6 bases). Trimming shortened V by 2 bases and J by 0 bases, and 13 bases separated the two germline ends. Germline CDR1 reads LGHNA; CDR2 reads YSLEER. There are 16 residues in the CDR3. CDR3 DNA sequence: TGCGCCAGCAGCCAACTACAGGGAACCCCTAACTATGGCTACACCTTC. This encodes CASSQLQGTPNYGYTF.

This clone was counted only a few times. This chain uses TRBV25-1 with TRBJ1-5; 8 nucleotides align to TRBD1. The germline V gene has CDR1 MGHDK and CDR2 SYGVNS. The junction had 4 bases not matched to a gene; V was cut back by 4 bases and J by 5 bases. The CDR3 covers 14 residues. DNA for the CDR3: TGTGCCAGCAGTGGAGGACAGGGATATCAGCCCCAGCATTTT. Translation gives CASSGGQGYQPQHF.

In nucleotides, the CDR3 is TGTGCCAGCACGCCCGGCCGGCTAGCCAAAAACATTCAGTACTTC. Translation: CASTPGRLAKNIQYF. This chain uses TRBV28 with TRBJ2-4; D is undetermined. In germline, CDR1 is MDHEN, CDR2 SYDVKM. V lost 7 bases to trimming and J lost 0 bases, with 13 bases between them. This CDR3 contains 15 residues.

This clone was found many times. The same CDR3 can be traced to other DNA sequences in this sample. This sequence joins TRBV28 and TRBJ2-7; TRBD1 matches 7 bases. The CDR3 sequence is 16 residues long. Trimming took 6 bases from V and 0 from J; bases not matched to a gene: 11. Looked up from germline, CDR1 is MDHEN and CDR2 is SYDVKM. The CDR3 bases are TGTGCCAGCAGCCACCCCTTAGAGGGGGCCTCCTACGAGCAGTACTTC. This sequence encodes CASSHPLEGASYEQYF. The full variable domain, with the rest looked up from reference TRBV28 and TRBJ2-7, is DVKVTQSSRYLVKRTGEKVFLECVQDMDHENMFWYRQDPGLGLRLIYFSYDVKMKEKGDIPEGYSVSREKKERFSLILESASTNQTSMYLCASSHPLEGASYEQYFGPGTRLTVT.

With regard to this clone: Germline and junction disagree at one end, which may indicate a read error. The CDR3 nucleotides are TGCGCCAGCAGTGAGTCGACCGCTAGCATAGATACGCAGTATTTT. It yields the protein CASSESTASIDTQYF. The genes are TRBV10-1 and TRBJ2-3; possible D gene TRBD2, 5 bases. Germline-derived CDR1 and CDR2 are WNHNN and SYGVQD (reference sequence). There are 15 residues in the CDR3.

The count of this clone is one. The chain couples TRBV21-1 to TRBJ2-6; no DNA check was done on the table's D call, TRBD1. TRBV21-1 is a listed pseudogene. The CDR3 consists of 21 residues. The CDR3, as DNA: TGTGCCAGCAGCAACATAAGGTCGGGGACAGATATCATTCCTGGGGCCAACGTCCTGACTTTC. It is translated as CASSNIRSGTDIIPGANVLTF.

The chain employs TRBV6-1 and TRBJ2-2; TRBD2 agrees at 7 bases. Losses at the gene ends were 6 bases for V and 3 bases for J; bases not matched to a gene: 7. Looked up from germline, CDR1 is MNHNS and CDR2 is SASEGT. This CDR3 region has 15 residues. The CDR3 is CASRALAEYTGELFF. The CDR3 coding sequence is TGTGCCAGCAGGGCGCTAGCGGAGTACACCGGGGAGCTGTTTTTT.

This clone appeared many times. The chain uses TRBV29-1 and TRBJ2-1; D uncertain. In germline, CDR1 is SQVTM, CDR2 ANQGSEA. The CDR3 is 16 amino acids. Deletions cut 6 bases from V and 4 bases from J, with 22 bases between. CDR3 loop: CSVIKFRTDEYNEQFF. CDR3 DNA sequence: TGCAGCGTAATAAAATTCCGGACGGACGAATACAATGAGCAGTTCTTC.

CDR3 residues: CASSPRGTNTGELFF. CDR3 in DNA: TGTGCCAGCAGCCCCCGAGGGACGAACACCGGGGAGCTGTTTTTT. The gene calls are TRBV9 and TRBJ2-2; D possibly corresponds to TRBD2 (5 bases). The germline V gene has CDR1 SGDLS and CDR2 YYNGEE. Trimming left V 4 bases short and J 0 bases short, with 10 bases between. The CDR3 length is 15 residues.

The CDR3 sequence: CATALAGGFTDTQYF. Here the CDR3 DNA reads TGTGCCACCGCACTAGCGGGAGGGTTCACAGATACGCAGTATTTT. The V gene is TRBV27, the J gene TRBJ2-3, with 13 positions matching TRBD2. Germline CDR1 and CDR2: MNHEY and SMNVEV (reference sequence). The CDR3 sequence is 15 residues long. V was clipped by 10 bases and J by 2 bases; unmatched bases: 6.

Of note for this clone: This likely traces to a read error, being one base from a far larger clone. The sample holds other DNA sequences that translate to the same CDR3. The chain uses TRBV30 and TRBJ1-5; D is unresolved. The CDR3 loop spans 15 amino acids. Germline values: CDR1 GTSNPN, CDR2 SVGIG (reference sequence). DNA for the CDR3: TGTGCCTGGAGTGTACCCATATCAGGCAATCAGCCCCAGCATTTC. As protein: CAWSVPISGNQPQHF.

The V and J genes are TRBV28 and TRBJ1-2; 7 bases map to TRBD1. Germline lookup yields CDR1 MDHEN and CDR2 SYDVKM. The V and J ends lost 1 base and 5 bases, in that order; junction bases with no gene match: 7. The CDR3 has 15 amino acids. The CDR3 reads CASSLSGTTGYGYTF. The CDR3 DNA sequence: TGTGCCAGCAGTTTATCCGGCACGACAGGGTATGGCTACACCTTC.

This clone has only a few counts. This chain links TRBV4-1 with TRBJ2-1; 12 bases map to TRBD2. V shed 4 bases, J shed 8 bases, and the junction held 9 bases outside the gene matches. The germline gives CDR1 MGHRA, CDR2 YSYEKL. The length of the CDR3 is 16 residues. The CDR3 here is CASSRSTSGSGYEQFF. The CDR3 DNA is TGCGCCAGCAGCCGGTCGACTAGCGGGAGCGGATATGAGCAGTTCTTC.

This clone came up many times. This chain uses TRBV7-9 with TRBJ1-3; 11 nucleotides line up with TRBD1. The CDR3 is 16 residues long. Germline values: CDR1 SEHNR, CDR2 FQNEAQ (reference sequence). Trimming at V came to 2 bases and at J to 2 bases, leaving 2 bases not matched to a gene. This chain's CDR3 is CASSLPGQGAGNTIYF. In nucleotides, the CDR3 is TGTGCCAGCAGCTTACCGGGACAGGGGGCTGGAAACACCATATATTTT.

Notes on this clone: The junction and the germline gene differ at one end; a read error may be behind it. The V gene is TRBV2, the J gene TRBJ2-7; 10 nucleotides line up with TRBD2. The length of the CDR3 is 16 residues. The V gene's germline CDR1 is SNHLY and CDR2 FYNNEI. Here the CDR3 DNA reads TGTGCCAGCAGGGAAGCGGGAGGGCCCAGCTCCTACGAGCAGTACTTC. As protein: CASREAGGPSSYEQYF. Full variable domain (missing parts from reference TRBV2 and TRBJ2-7): EPEVTQTPSHQVTQMGQEVILRCVPISNHLYFYWYRQILGQKVEFLVSFYNNEISEKSEIFDDQFSVERPDGSNFTLKIRSTKLEDSAMYFCASREAGGPSSYEQYFGPGTRLTVT.